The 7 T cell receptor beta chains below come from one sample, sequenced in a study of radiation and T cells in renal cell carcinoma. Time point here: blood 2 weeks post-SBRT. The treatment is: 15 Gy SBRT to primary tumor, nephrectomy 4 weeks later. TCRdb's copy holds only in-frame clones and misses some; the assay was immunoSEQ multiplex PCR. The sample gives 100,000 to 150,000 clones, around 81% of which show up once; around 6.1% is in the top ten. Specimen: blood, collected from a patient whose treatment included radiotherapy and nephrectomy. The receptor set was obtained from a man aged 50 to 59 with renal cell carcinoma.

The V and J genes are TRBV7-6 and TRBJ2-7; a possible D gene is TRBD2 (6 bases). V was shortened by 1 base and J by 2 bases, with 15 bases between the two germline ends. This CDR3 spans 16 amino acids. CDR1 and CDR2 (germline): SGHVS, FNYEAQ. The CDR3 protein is CASSLGLFPGAYEQYF. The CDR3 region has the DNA TGTGCCAGCAGCTTAGGCCTATTCCCGGGAGCCTACGAGCAGTACTTC.

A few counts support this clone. CDR3 nucleotides: TGTGCCAGCAGTGAAGGACCCTACGAGCAGTACTTC. This gives the protein CASSEGPYEQYF. The J gene is TRBJ2-7, the V gene TRBV6-1; D ambiguous. In germline, CDR1 is MNHNS, CDR2 SASEGT. The V and J ends lost 1 base and 2 bases respectively, with 3 bases between them. The CDR3 is 12 amino acids.

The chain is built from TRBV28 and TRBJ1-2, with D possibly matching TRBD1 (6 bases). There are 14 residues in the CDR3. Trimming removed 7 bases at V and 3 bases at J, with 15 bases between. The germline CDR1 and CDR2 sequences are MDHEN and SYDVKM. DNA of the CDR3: TGTGCCAGCACCTTAAGACAGGTTTACTATGGCTACACCTTC. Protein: CASTLRQVYYGYTF.

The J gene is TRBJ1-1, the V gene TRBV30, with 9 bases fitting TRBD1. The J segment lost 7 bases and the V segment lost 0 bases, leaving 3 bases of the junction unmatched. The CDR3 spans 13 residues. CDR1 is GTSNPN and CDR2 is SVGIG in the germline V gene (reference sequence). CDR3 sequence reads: CAWSVGTGFEAFF. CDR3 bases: TGTGCCTGGAGTGTAGGGACAGGGTTTGAAGCTTTCTTT.

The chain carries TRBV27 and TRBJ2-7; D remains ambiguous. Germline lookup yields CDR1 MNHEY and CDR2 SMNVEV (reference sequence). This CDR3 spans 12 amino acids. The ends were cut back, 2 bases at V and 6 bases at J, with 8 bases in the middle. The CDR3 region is CASSLGLGEQYF. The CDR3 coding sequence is TGTGCCAGCAGTTTAGGGCTGGGCGAGCAGTACTTC.

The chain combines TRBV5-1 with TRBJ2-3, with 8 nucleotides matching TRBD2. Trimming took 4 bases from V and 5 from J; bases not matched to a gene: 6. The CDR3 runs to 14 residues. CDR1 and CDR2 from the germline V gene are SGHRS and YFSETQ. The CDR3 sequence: CASSPMSGGDTQYF. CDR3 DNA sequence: TGCGCCAGCAGCCCAATGAGCGGGGGAGATACGCAGTATTTT.

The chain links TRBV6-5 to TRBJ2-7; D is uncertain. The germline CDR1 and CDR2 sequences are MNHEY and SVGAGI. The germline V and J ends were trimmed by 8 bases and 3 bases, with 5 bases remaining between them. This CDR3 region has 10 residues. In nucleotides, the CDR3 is TGTGCCAGCGGGGTCTACGAGCAGTACTTC. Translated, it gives CASGVYEQYF.